These T cell receptor beta chains were read from a single sample in a study of T cells in narcolepsy. Measured with immunoSEQ multiplex PCR; TCRdb has only the in-frame clones, and not every one. The data contain approximately 23,000 clones, approximately 85% of them singletons. The sequencing input was memory (CD45RA-) CD4+ T cells from blood. All receptors derive from a human donor in good health. The CDR3 runs from the conserved cysteine through the conserved F or W. The D gene is left open where the match is weak. Some rows mark clone size as missing; the rest say once, few, many or name a class of expanded clone.

V	D	J	size	length	CDR3	DNA
TRBV6-1	.	TRBJ2-7	few	13	CASAHGVPYEQYF	TGTGCCAGCGCCCACGGGGTCCCCTACGAGCAGTACTTC
TRBV7-2	.	TRBJ2-1	.	12	CASSSSVGEQFF	TGTGCCAGCAGCTCTTCGGTGGGTGAGCAGTTCTTC
TRBV27	.	TRBJ1-5	once	12	CASSLLGQPQHF	TGTGCCAGCAGTTTATTGGGTCAGCCCCAGCATTTT
TRBV6-5	.	TRBJ2-7	few	13	CASSYFGNGEQYF	TGTGCCAGCAGTTACTTCGGGAACGGGGAGCAGTACTTC
TRBV27	.	TRBJ2-5	.	11	CASSLGQAQYF	TGTGCCAGCAGTTTAGGGCAGGCCCAGTACTTC
TRBV6-6	.	TRBJ2-3	.	14	CASSQEKVGDTQYF	TGTGCCAGCAGCCAAGAGAAGGTGGGGGATACGCAGTATTTT
TRBV7-8	TRBD1	TRBJ1-4	.	16	CASSLGVQGAREKLFF	TGTGCCAGCAGCTTAGGGGTACAGGGGGCTAGGGAAAAACTGTTTTTT
TRBV15	TRBD1	TRBJ1-2	.	13	CATSRGQTMPVAF	TGTGCCACCAGCAGGGGACAGACAATGCCGGTTGCCTTC
TRBV5-1	.	TRBJ2-2	.	14	CASSLKANTGELFF	TGCGCCAGCAGCTTGAAGGCCAACACCGGGGAGCTGTTTTTT
TRBV5-6	TRBD1	TRBJ1-5	medium-sized	15	CASSSRDRRDQPQHF	TGTGCCAGCAGCTCCCGGGACAGGAGAGATCAGCCCCAGCATTTT
TRBV11-1	.	TRBJ2-5	few	13	CASSLALGETQYF	TGTGCCAGCAGCTTAGCACTTGGGGAGACCCAGTACTTC
TRBV7-8	.	TRBJ2-6	.	15	CASSYRESGANVLTF	TGTGCCAGCAGCTACCGGGAGAGTGGGGCCAACGTCCTGACTTTC
TRBV10-3	TRBD1	TRBJ2-1	.	15	CAISEKGQGYNEQFF	TGTGCCATCAGTGAGAAAGGACAGGGCTACAATGAGCAGTTCTTC
TRBV19	.	TRBJ2-7	once	16	CASSISGRDGIYEQYF	TGTGCCAGTAGTATTTCTGGTAGGGATGGGATCTACGAGCAGTACTTC
TRBV5-1	TRBD2	TRBJ2-1	.	17	CASSFTGLAGVYNEQFF	TGCGCCAGCAGCTTTACCGGACTAGCGGGAGTTTACAATGAGCAGTTCTTC
TRBV5-1	.	TRBJ2-2	.	14	CASSLDGNTGELFF	TGCGCCAGCAGCTTGGACGGGAACACCGGGGAGCTGTTTTTT
TRBV11-2	TRBD1	TRBJ2-2	.	14	CASSRQGSTGELFF	TGTGCCAGCAGCCGACAGGGGTCCACCGGGGAGCTGTTTTTT
TRBV6-1	TRBD1	TRBJ1-1	.	14	CASSFSGGDTEAFF	TGTGCCAGCAGCTTTTCAGGGGGCGACACTGAAGCTTTCTTT
TRBV21-1	.	TRBJ2-7	.	13	CASSKEEGGEQYF	TGTGCCAGCAGCAAAGAAGAGGGAGGCGAGCAGTACTTC
TRBV14	.	TRBJ2-7	.	12	CASSISVYEQYF	TGTGCCAGCAGTATAAGCGTATACGAGCAGTACTTC
TRBV5-6	.	TRBJ2-7	once	12	CASSTIVREQYF	TGTGCCAGCAGCACGATTGTCCGGGAACAGTACTTC
TRBV10-2	TRBD2	TRBJ2-3	.	14	CASVESSGSYTQYF	TGCGCCAGCGTCGAGTCTAGCGGGAGTTATACGCAGTATTTT
TRBV4-1	.	TRBJ2-1	once	12	CASSQGNNEQFF	TGCGCCAGCAGCCAGGGGAACAATGAGCAGTTCTTC
TRBV2	.	TRBJ2-7	few	14	CASSPGTLLYEQYF	TGTGCCAGCAGTCCCGGGACCCTCCTTTACGAGCAGTACTTC
TRBV28	TRBD1	TRBJ2-3	.	15	CASSLGDRGTDTQYF	TGTGCCAGCAGTTTAGGGGACAGGGGCACAGATACGCAGTATTTT
TRBV7-8	.	TRBJ2-3	few	13	CASSLMITDTQYF	TGTGCCAGCAGCTTGATGATCACAGATACGCAGTATTTT
TRBV6-1	TRBD1	TRBJ2-5	few	15	CASSGGQGAGETQYF	TGTGCCAGCAGTGGAGGACAGGGGGCGGGGGAGACCCAGTACTTC
TRBV10-3	.	TRBJ2-7	.	13	CAINSGLSYEQYF	TGTGCCATCAACAGCGGGCTTTCCTACGAGCAGTACTTC
TRBV29-1	TRBD1	TRBJ1-1	once	13	CSGYQGGSTEAFF	TGCAGCGGATACCAGGGGGGTAGCACTGAAGCTTTCTTT
TRBV6-6	TRBD1	TRBJ1-5	.	13	CASSYGTDQPQHF	TGTGCCAGCAGTTATGGGACAGATCAGCCCCAGCATTTT
TRBV6-4	TRBD2	TRBJ2-3	.	17	CASSAVGAGAYTDTQYF	TGTGCCAGCAGCGCCGTTGGGGCGGGAGCTTACACAGATACGCAGTATTTT
TRBV6-1	.	TRBJ1-1	.	15	CASTLGSGGSTEAFF	TGTGCCAGCACCCTAGGATCCGGGGGGAGCACTGAAGCTTTCTTT
TRBV29-1	TRBD2	TRBJ2-7	.	14	CSVAGAGGPYEQYF	TGCAGCGTCGCGGGGGCGGGAGGTCCCTACGAGCAGTACTTC
TRBV25-1	.	TRBJ1-1	.	14	CASKRGAVNTEAFF	TGTGCCAGCAAAAGGGGGGCTGTGAACACTGAAGCTTTCTTT
TRBV27	.	TRBJ1-5	.	15	CASRSRVVRNQPQHF	TGTGCCAGCAGATCCAGGGTGGTGCGCAATCAGCCCCAGCATTTT